Listed below are T cell receptor beta chains from one sample, sequenced in a study of spatial heterogeneity in lung cancer. Via MiXCR, TCRdb re-called the 5' RACE reads, giving one row per CDR3 protein. There are approximately 90,000 distinct CDR3 sequences in the sample; approximately 8.2% occur only once, and 6.9% lies in the top ten. The specimen was PBMCs, collected at surgery. The receptors originated from a male donor with early-stage non-small cell lung cancer. The CDR3 runs from the conserved cysteine through the conserved F or W. The D gene is left open where the match is weak. Clone size appears in some rows only: once, few, many, or a class for an expanded clone.

DNA,CDR3,J,D,V,size
TGTGCCAGCCTGAGGGACAGCTCTGGGGCCAACGTCCTGACTTTC,CASLRDSSGANVLTF,TRBJ2-6,TRBD1,TRBV6-2/TRBV6-3,-
TGTGCCATCAGTGGGACGGACAGGGCGGAAAAACTGTTTTTT,CAISGTDRAEKLFF,TRBJ1-4,TRBD1,TRBV10-3,many
TGTGCCAGCAGCTTCGAAGGTTATAGCACAGATACGCAGTATTTT,CASSFEGYSTDTQYF,TRBJ2-3,-,TRBV7-9,-
TGTGCCAGCGGTAAGACAGGGGGATCCTATGGCTACACCTTC,CASGKTGGSYGYTF,TRBJ1-2,TRBD1,TRBV4-2,few
TGCGCCAGCAGCTTGGATCAAAACACCGGGGAGCTGTTTTTT,CASSLDQNTGELFF,TRBJ2-2,-,TRBV5-1,-
TGTGCCAGCAGCTGGATTAGCGGGAGTCGCGCAGATACGCAGTATTTT,CASSWISGSRADTQYF,TRBJ2-3,TRBD2,TRBV5-4,few
TGCGCCAGCAGCTCAGGACAGGGGGCTTACACTGAAGCTTTCTTT,CASSSGQGAYTEAFF,TRBJ1-1,TRBD1,TRBV5-1,many
TGTGCCAGCAGCTTAGGGACAGCTAACTATGGCTACACCTTC,CASSLGTANYGYTF,TRBJ1-2,TRBD1,TRBV5-6,few
TGTGCCAGCAGCCGCCAGACTACGAACAATGAGCAGTTCTTC,CASSRQTTNNEQFF,TRBJ2-1,-,TRBV14,many
TGTGCCAGCAGTCGCCCCACTAGCGGGAGTTCCTACGAGCAGTACTTC,CASSRPTSGSSYEQYF,TRBJ2-7,TRBD2,TRBV6-2/TRBV6-3,-
TGCAGTGCGAGGACTAGCGGGGGCAGGGCAGAGCAGTACTTC,CSARTSGGRAEQYF,TRBJ2-7,TRBD2,TRBV20-1,-
TGCAGCGTTGAAGATCGTCGGACCAAGCAGTTCTTC,CSVEDRRTKQFF,TRBJ2-1,-,TRBV29-1,many
TGTGCCAGCAGTGATAGGGGGACTAGCGGGAGGGCGTTCACGAAGGATACGCAGTATTTT,CASSDRGTSGRAFTKDTQYF,TRBJ2-3,TRBD2,TRBV2,-
TGTGCCAGCAGTAGATCAGGGACGGAAACCGGGGAGCTGTTTTTT,CASSRSGTETGELFF,TRBJ2-2,-,TRBV28,-
TGCAGTGCTAGAGATCGGAATTCACCCCTCCACTTT,CSARDRNSPLHF,TRBJ1-6,-,TRBV20-1,many
TGTGCCAGCAGTGCCGGGAGTGTCGTACAGCTGAACACCGGGGAGCTGTTTTTT,CASSAGSVVQLNTGELFF,TRBJ2-2,-,TRBV2,few
TGCAGTGCCTGGACTAGCGGGACAAATGAGCAGTTCTTC,CSAWTSGTNEQFF,TRBJ2-1,TRBD2,TRBV20-1,-
TGTGCCAGCAGCTTAGCGGCTAGCGGGGGGGCCTTTGGAGAGACCCAGTACTTC,CASSLAASGGAFGETQYF,TRBJ2-5,TRBD2,TRBV7-2,few
TGTGCCAGCAGCTTAGTGAAGGGGAATTCACCCCTCCACTTT,CASSLVKGNSPLHF,TRBJ1-6,-,TRBV7-2,few
TGTGCCAGCAGCCAAGATGGCCGGAATTACTATGGCTACACCTTC,CASSQDGRNYYGYTF,TRBJ1-2,-,TRBV3-1,few
TGTGCCAGCAGTTTAACGGGACAGGGGGAAGGGACCCAGTACTTC,CASSLTGQGEGTQYF,TRBJ2-5,TRBD1,TRBV28,many
TGTGCCAGCAGCTTGGGACAGGCAATTTTGTCCGGGGAGCTGTTTTTT,CASSLGQAILSGELFF,TRBJ2-2,TRBD1,TRBV11-1,-
TGCGCCAGCGGGGACAGCACCGGGGAGCTGTTTTTT,CASGDSTGELFF,TRBJ2-2,TRBD1,TRBV5-1,many
TGCGCCAGCAGCTCAACACTCTGGGGTGAGCAGTTCTTC,CASSSTLWGEQFF,TRBJ2-1,-,TRBV5-1,many
TGTGCCAGCAGCTTAGGGGGAACAGGGGAGACCCAGTACTTC,CASSLGGTGETQYF,TRBJ2-5,-,TRBV11-2,many
TGTGCCAGCAGTTCCCGGACAGGATCAAACACTGAAGCTTTCTTT,CASSSRTGSNTEAFF,TRBJ1-1,TRBD1,TRBV6-5,-
TGCAGTGCGGGACCTAGCGGGGGCCTCACAGATACGCAGTATTTT,CSAGPSGGLTDTQYF,TRBJ2-3,TRBD2,TRBV20-1,few
TGTGCCAGCAGTTACAAGGGGCGGAATGGCTACACCTTC,CASSYKGRNGYTF,TRBJ1-2,-,TRBV6-2/TRBV6-3,-
TGTGCCAGCAGCTTGGATAACTATGGCTACACCTTC,CASSLDNYGYTF,TRBJ1-2,-,TRBV5-4,-
TGCGCCAGCACCCCGAGTCGGGGGCCTCGACAGCCCCAGCATTTT,CASTPSRGPRQPQHF,TRBJ1-5,-,TRBV5-1,-
TGCGCCAGCAGCGATCCGGGAGAAGGGTACAATGAGCAGTTCTTC,CASSDPGEGYNEQFF,TRBJ2-1,-,TRBV5-1,few
TGTGCCAGCAGCAAAGGGCAGCCTCCGAATGGCTACACCTTC,CASSKGQPPNGYTF,TRBJ1-2,-,TRBV21-1,-
TGTGCCAGCAGTTTGGGGGGGGGAGCGCGAGAGCAGTACTTC,CASSLGGGAREQYF,TRBJ2-7,TRBD2,TRBV28,many
TGTGCCAGCAGCCAAGGGCAGGGCGTAGGGCAAGAGACCCAGTACTTC,CASSQGQGVGQETQYF,TRBJ2-5,-,TRBV3-1,many
TGCGCCAGCACGCAACTAGCGGGGAAGGATGAGCAGTTCTTC,CASTQLAGKDEQFF,TRBJ2-1,TRBD2,TRBV5-1,-
TGTGCCAGCAGCTTATCAGGCTACCCTAGCACAGATACGCAGTATTTT,CASSLSGYPSTDTQYF,TRBJ2-3,-,TRBV7-8,few
TGTGCCAGCAGCGTAGGAAGGGGAGCAGATACGCAGTATTTT,CASSVGRGADTQYF,TRBJ2-3,-,TRBV9,many
TGTGCCAGCAGGGGAGGGATTGCTGGGGCCAACGTCCTGACTTTC,CASRGGIAGANVLTF,TRBJ2-6,TRBD2,TRBV5-4,few
TGTGCCACCAGCAGAGAGAACACAGATACGCAGTATTTT,CATSRENTDTQYF,TRBJ2-3,-,TRBV15,-
TGCGCCAGCAGTGAGTACTGGCCTCCGAACACCGGGGAGCTGTTTTTT,CASSEYWPPNTGELFF,TRBJ2-2,-,TRBV10-2,many
TGCGCCAGCAGCTTGGGGGGACAGTCTTATGGCTACACCTTC,CASSLGGQSYGYTF,TRBJ1-2,TRBD1,TRBV5-1,few
TGTGCCAGCAGCCAAGGGGGCGCCCGAAACTATGGCTACACCTTC,CASSQGGARNYGYTF,TRBJ1-2,TRBD1,TRBV7-2,-
TGTGCCAGCAGCCTCGACGGCTCTGGGGCCAACGTCCTGACTTTC,CASSLDGSGANVLTF,TRBJ2-6,-,TRBV7-9,few
TGTGCCAGCAGTGATCGACAGGGGGAGAACATTCAGTACTTC,CASSDRQGENIQYF,TRBJ2-4,TRBD1,TRBV2,-
TGTGCCAGCAGTTCCCCGCCTGGGCAGGGGAGCCGGCTAAACTTC,CASSSPPGQGSRLNF,TRBJ2-7,-,TRBV28,-
TGCGCCAGCAGCTTGGTGTATGAGCAAGAGACCCAGTACTTC,CASSLVYEQETQYF,TRBJ2-5,-,TRBV5-1,once
TGCAGCGCGGGACAGGGACAAGAGACCCAGTACTTC,CSAGQGQETQYF,TRBJ2-5,TRBD1,TRBV29-1,many
TGTGCCACCAGTGATTTGCAAGCGGGAGGGGAATACAATGAGCAGTTCTTC,CATSDLQAGGEYNEQFF,TRBJ2-1,TRBD2,TRBV24-1,many
TGTGCCAGCAGCTTTGCCGCGCTAGCGGGAGGGCGAGCCTACAATGAGCAGTTCTTC,CASSFAALAGGRAYNEQFF,TRBJ2-1,TRBD2,TRBV7-9,few
TGTGCCAGCAGCTCCCCATGGGGAGAGGAGCTGTTTTTT,CASSSPWGEELFF,TRBJ2-2,-,TRBV7-9,-
TGCAGCGTTGAACGAGTGGAGAGGGAGACCCAGTACTTC,CSVERVERETQYF,TRBJ2-5,-,TRBV29-1,-
TGTGCCAGTAGTACCTGGAGCTCCTACAATGAGCAGTTCTTC,CASSTWSSYNEQFF,TRBJ2-1,-,TRBV19,many
TGTGCCAGCAGCAAAGCCCTCGGACTAGCGGGAGTCTTTTACAATGAGCAGTTCTTC,CASSKALGLAGVFYNEQFF,TRBJ2-1,-,TRBV21-1,few
TGTGCCAGCTCACCACTGGAAGGAATAAACTATGGCTACACCTTC,CASSPLEGINYGYTF,TRBJ1-2,-,TRBV18,many
TGCAGCGTTGAGGTGCCCGGCCTTCAAGAGACCCAGTACTTC,CSVEVPGLQETQYF,TRBJ2-5,-,TRBV29-1,many
TGCGCCAGCAGTCAATCAGGACGTGAAGGCGAGCAGTACTTC,CASSQSGREGEQYF,TRBJ2-7,-,TRBV23-1,-
TGTGCCAGCAGTTCCTGGACTAGCGGGAAAGCCAAACAGTACTTC,CASSSWTSGKAKQYF,TRBJ2-7,TRBD2,TRBV28,many
TGCGCCAGCAGCTTGCCGGACTCGAGAGAGCAGTACTTC,CASSLPDSREQYF,TRBJ2-7,-,TRBV5-1,many
TGTGCCAGCAGCGGGTGGAAAGCATACACAGATACGCAGTATTTT,CASSGWKAYTDTQYF,TRBJ2-3,-,TRBV6-2/TRBV6-3,-
TGCGCCAGCAGCCAAGATACAGGCAGGATGCAGTACTTC,CASSQDTGRMQYF,TRBJ2-7,-,TRBV4-1,-